A selection of T cell receptor beta chains follows, all from one sample in a study of shared T cell receptors in the human thymus. Some clones are missing from TCRdb's copy, which holds only in-frame ones; the method was immunoSEQ multiplex PCR. The sample gives approximately 660,000 clones, around 89% of which show up once; approximately 0.011% is in the top ten. These same data were also listed under a study on human thymus T cells.

Sequenced material: thymocytes. All receptors derive from a boy less than two years old with a congenital heart defect. The CDR3 runs from the conserved cysteine through the conserved F or W. A D gene is named only where the DNA matches it firmly. Size tells how often a clone was seen (once, few, many) or the class of an expanded clone, and some rows leave it out.

V	size	J	D	CDR3	DNA
TRBV5-1	NA	TRBJ1-2	NA	CASSLQGNDGYGYTF	TGCGCCAGCAGCTTACAGGGTAACGACGGCTATGGCTACACCTTC
TRBV25-1	NA	TRBJ1-2	NA	CASSPLAGENYGYTF	TGTGCCAGCAGTCCCCTGGCAGGGGAAAACTATGGCTACACCTTC
TRBV7-2	NA	TRBJ2-5	TRBD1	CASSPRQGRRTQYF	TGTGCCAGCAGCCCGCGACAGGGGCGTCGGACCCAGTACTTC
TRBV30	NA	TRBJ1-1	NA	CAWSEKGRTEAFF	TGTGCCTGGAGTGAAAAGGGGAGGACTGAAGCTTTCTTT
TRBV14	NA	TRBJ2-5	NA	CASSQRMNAGRVQETQYF	TGTGCCAGCAGCCAACGAATGAATGCAGGCAGGGTACAAGAGACCCAGTACTTC
TRBV19	NA	TRBJ2-7	TRBD2	CASRTASGTYEQYF	TGTGCCAGTAGAACGGCTAGCGGGACCTACGAGCAGTACTTC
TRBV27	NA	TRBJ1-1	NA	CASGTRENPSTEAFF	TGTGCCAGCGGGACAAGGGAAAACCCTAGCACTGAAGCTTTCTTT
TRBV19	NA	TRBJ2-5	TRBD2	CASSMSAGQETQYF	TGTGCCAGTAGTATGTCAGCGGGACAAGAGACCCAGTACTTC
TRBV6-5	once	TRBJ1-1	TRBD1	CASSYRQGAMSTEAFF	TGTGCCAGCAGTTACAGACAGGGGGCTATGAGCACTGAAGCTTTCTTT
TRBV7-9	once	TRBJ2-7	NA	CASSRPLSGDVYEQYF	TGTGCCAGCAGCCGACCGCTTAGCGGAGATGTTTACGAGCAGTACTTC
TRBV5-1	NA	TRBJ2-7	TRBD2	CASSEAGTSWDEQYF	TGCGCCAGCAGCGAAGCCGGGACTAGCTGGGACGAGCAGTACTTC
TRBV4-3	NA	TRBJ2-1	TRBD2	CASSQLPGLATYNEQFF	TGCGCCAGCAGCCAACTTCCGGGACTAGCGACTTACAATGAGCAGTTCTTC
TRBV4-3	NA	TRBJ2-7	TRBD2	CASSQELAGGPRAYEQYF	TGCGCCAGCAGCCAAGAACTAGCGGGAGGGCCACGGGCTTACGAGCAGTACTTC
TRBV7-2	NA	TRBJ2-1	TRBD2	CASSPWGGGRASNEQFF	TGTGCCAGCAGCCCCTGGGGGGGCGGGAGGGCCTCAAATGAGCAGTTCTTC
TRBV29-1	NA	TRBJ2-2	TRBD2	CSVEGGLNTGELFF	TGCAGCGTTGAGGGAGGGTTGAACACCGGGGAGCTGTTTTTT
TRBV5-1	NA	TRBJ1-1	NA	CASSPGVHKNRPLPPNTEAFF	TGCGCCAGCAGCCCGGGGGTGCACAAGAACAGGCCATTACCTCCCAACACTGAAGCTTTCTTT
TRBV6-6	NA	TRBJ2-5	TRBD2	CASSTLLAGEETQYF	TGTGCCAGCAGTACCTTACTAGCGGGAGAAGAGACCCAGTACTTC
TRBV13	NA	TRBJ2-7	TRBD2	CASSPRASGKVYEQYF	TGTGCCAGCAGCCCTAGGGCTAGCGGGAAAGTGTACGAGCAGTACTTC
TRBV4-2	once	TRBJ2-7	NA	CASSRLQQGYEQYF	TGTGCCAGCAGCCGCCTCCAACAGGGCTACGAGCAGTACTTC
TRBV28	NA	TRBJ2-3	TRBD1	CASSPSDTGVRTDTQYF	TGTGCCAGCAGTCCTTCCGACACAGGGGTTCGCACAGATACGCAGTATTTT
TRBV11-3	NA	TRBJ2-1	NA	CASSLGPGSSYNEQFF	TGTGCCAGCAGCTTAGGGCCGGGGTCTTCCTACAATGAGCAGTTCTTC
TRBV28	NA	TRBJ2-2	NA	CASSLSRTGTNTGELFF	TGTGCCAGCAGTTTAAGTCGGACGGGGACGAACACCGGGGAGCTGTTTTTT
TRBV6-5	NA	TRBJ2-7	TRBD1	CASSTTGVEQYF	TGTGCCAGCAGTACCACAGGGGTCGAGCAGTACTTC
TRBV4-3	NA	TRBJ1-2	TRBD1	CASSQARTGRLEGYTF	TGCGCCAGCAGCCAAGCAAGGACAGGGCGCCTGGAGGGCTACACCTTC
TRBV15	NA	TRBJ2-3	NA	CATSRVRGGPPTDTQYF	TGTGCCACCAGCAGAGTTCGGGGAGGACCCCCCACAGATACGCAGTATTTT
TRBV27	NA	TRBJ1-5	NA	CASRRTGPKVQPQHF	TGTGCCAGCAGGCGTACAGGGCCGAAGGTTCAGCCCCAGCATTTT
TRBV5-4	NA	TRBJ1-3	NA	CASSINGRVGNTIYF	TGTGCCAGCAGCATAAATGGGAGGGTCGGAAACACCATATATTTT
TRBV4-3	few	TRBJ2-2	TRBD1	CASSQGPMGPGQGNGELFF	TGCGCCAGCAGCCAGGGGCCAATGGGTCCGGGACAGGGGAACGGGGAGCTGTTTTTT
TRBV4-2	NA	TRBJ1-1	TRBD1	CASSQDWTGAEAFF	TGTGCCAGCAGCCAAGATTGGACAGGTGCCGAAGCTTTCTTT
TRBV4-3	NA	TRBJ2-1	TRBD2	CASSLHRLTGGPHEQFF	TGCGCCAGCAGCCTCCACCGTCTGACGGGAGGGCCCCATGAGCAGTTCTTC
TRBV14	NA	TRBJ2-1	TRBD2	CASSQRTSPYNEQFF	TGTGCCAGCAGCCAGCGGACTAGCCCCTACAATGAGCAGTTCTTC
TRBV27	NA	TRBJ1-2	NA	CASSLSSQGYNYGYTF	TGTGCCAGCAGTTTATCGTCCCAGGGCTACAACTATGGCTACACCTTC
TRBV11-3	NA	TRBJ2-7	TRBD2	CASSLAYLREGQSREQYF	TGTGCCAGCAGCTTAGCCTACTTGCGGGAGGGCCAATCGCGCGAGCAGTACTTC
TRBV7-2	NA	TRBJ2-1	NA	CASSPIADNEQFF	TGTGCCAGCAGCCCAATAGCGGACAATGAGCAGTTCTTC
TRBV6-6	NA	TRBJ1-1	NA	CASSSPGPGDTEAFF	TGTGCCAGCAGTTCCCCGGGGCCGGGAGACACTGAAGCTTTCTTT
TRBV7-8	NA	TRBJ2-7	TRBD1	CASSPYKGTWTGSFPYEQYF	TGTGCCAGCAGCCCTTATAAAGGGACCTGGACAGGGTCATTTCCCTACGAGCAGTACTTC
TRBV7-2	NA	TRBJ2-7	TRBD2	CASSFQGKREGGEQYF	TGTGCCAGCAGCTTTCAGGGGAAGCGGGAGGGCGGCGAGCAGTACTTC
TRBV28	NA	TRBJ2-1	NA	CASLASPTSSGQFF	TGTGCCAGCCTAGCTAGCCCCACGAGTTCAGGGCAGTTCTTC
TRBV18	NA	TRBJ1-1	NA	CASSPGPGAEAFF	TGTGCCAGCTCTCCCGGACCGGGGGCTGAAGCTTTCTTT